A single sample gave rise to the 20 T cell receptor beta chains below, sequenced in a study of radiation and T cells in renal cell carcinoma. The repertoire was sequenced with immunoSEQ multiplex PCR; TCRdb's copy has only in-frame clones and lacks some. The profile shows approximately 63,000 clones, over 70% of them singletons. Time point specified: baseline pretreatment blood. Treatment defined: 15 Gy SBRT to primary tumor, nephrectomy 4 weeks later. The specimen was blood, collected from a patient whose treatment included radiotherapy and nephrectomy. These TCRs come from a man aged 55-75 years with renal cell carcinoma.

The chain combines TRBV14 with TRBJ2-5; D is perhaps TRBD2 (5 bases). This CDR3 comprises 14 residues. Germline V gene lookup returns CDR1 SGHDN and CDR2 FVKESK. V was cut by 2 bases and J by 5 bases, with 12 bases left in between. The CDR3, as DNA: TGTGCCAGCAGCCAACCCCGGGGTAGGGAGACCCAGTACTTC. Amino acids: CASSQPRGRETQYF. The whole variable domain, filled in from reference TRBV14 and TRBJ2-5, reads EAGVTQFPSHSVIEKGQTVTLRCDPISGHDNLYWYRRVMGKEIKFLLHFVKESKQDESGMPNNRFLAERTGGTYSTLKVQPAELEDSGVYFCASSQPRGRETQYFGPGTRLLVL.

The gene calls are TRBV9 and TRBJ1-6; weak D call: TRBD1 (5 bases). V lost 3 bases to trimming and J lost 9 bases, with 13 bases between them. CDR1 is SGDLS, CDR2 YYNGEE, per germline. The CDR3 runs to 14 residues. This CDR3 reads CASSGTPGTSPLHF. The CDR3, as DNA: TGTGCCAGCAGCGGGACTCCAGGGACTTCACCCCTCCACTTT. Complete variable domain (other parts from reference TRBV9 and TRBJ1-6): DSGVTQTPKHLITATGQRVTLRCSPRSGDLSVYWYQQSLDQGLQFLIQYYNGEERAKGNILERFSAQQFPDLHSELNLSSLELGDSALYFCASSGTPGTSPLHFGNGTRLTVT.

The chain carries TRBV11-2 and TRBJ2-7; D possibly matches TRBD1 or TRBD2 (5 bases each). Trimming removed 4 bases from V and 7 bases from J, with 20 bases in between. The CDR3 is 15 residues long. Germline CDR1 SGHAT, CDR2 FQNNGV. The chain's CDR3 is CASSSVRGRAEEQYV. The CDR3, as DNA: TGTGCCAGCAGCTCCGTGAGGGGACGGGCGGAAGAGCAGTACGTC.

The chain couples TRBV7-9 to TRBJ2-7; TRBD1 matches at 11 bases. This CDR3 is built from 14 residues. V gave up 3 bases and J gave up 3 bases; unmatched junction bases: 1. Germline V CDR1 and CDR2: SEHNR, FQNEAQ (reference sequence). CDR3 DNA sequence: TGTGCCAGCAGCTTCGGGACAGGGGGCTACGAGCAGTACTTC. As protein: CASSFGTGGYEQYF.

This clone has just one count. The CDR3 spells CASSFGTGIFYEQYF. The CDR3 nucleotides are TGTGCCAGCAGTTTCGGGACAGGGATCTTTTACGAGCAGTACTTC. V and J are TRBV27 and TRBJ2-7; 9 bases agree with TRBD1. Germline assignment: CDR1 MNHEY and CDR2 SMNVEV (reference sequence). CDR3 length: 15 residues. V shed 3 bases and J 4 bases; nucleotides not matched to a gene: 7.

In DNA form, the CDR3 reads TGTGCCAGTAGTAGGGGACAGGGAGGCTCCCTCAATCAGCCCCAGCATTTT. The encoded protein is CASSRGQGGSLNQPQHF. V is TRBV19 and J is TRBJ1-5, with 9 bases fitting TRBD1. CDR3 size: 17 residues. Germline loops: CDR1 LNHDA, CDR2 SQIVND (reference sequence). V was pared by 4 bases and J by 3 bases, with 10 bases of the junction left unmatched.

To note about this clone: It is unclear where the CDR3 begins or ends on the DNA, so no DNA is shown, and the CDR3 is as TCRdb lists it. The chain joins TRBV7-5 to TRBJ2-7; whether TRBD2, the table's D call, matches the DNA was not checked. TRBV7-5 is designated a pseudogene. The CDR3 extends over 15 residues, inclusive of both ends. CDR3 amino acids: CARSLVGSGIREQYF.

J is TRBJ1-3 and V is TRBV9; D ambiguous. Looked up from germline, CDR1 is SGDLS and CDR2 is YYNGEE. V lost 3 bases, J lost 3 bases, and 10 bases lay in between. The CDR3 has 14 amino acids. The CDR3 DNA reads TGTGCCAGCAGCGCCCACAGCCTTGGAAACACCATATATTTT. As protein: CASSAHSLGNTIYF.

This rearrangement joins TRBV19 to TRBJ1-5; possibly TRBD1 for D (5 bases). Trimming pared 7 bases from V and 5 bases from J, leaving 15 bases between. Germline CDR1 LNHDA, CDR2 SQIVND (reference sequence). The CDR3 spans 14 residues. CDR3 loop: CASKTVQGYQPQHF. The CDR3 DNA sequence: TGTGCCAGTAAGACAGTACAAGGGTATCAGCCCCAGCATTTT.

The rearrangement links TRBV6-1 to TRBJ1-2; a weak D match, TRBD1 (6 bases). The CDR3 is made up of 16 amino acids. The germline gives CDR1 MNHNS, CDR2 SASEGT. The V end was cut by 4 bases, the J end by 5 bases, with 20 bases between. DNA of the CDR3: TGTGCCAGCAGTGTTTCCCGGAGAGGGGGACGGTATGGCTACACCTTC. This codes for CASSVSRRGGRYGYTF.

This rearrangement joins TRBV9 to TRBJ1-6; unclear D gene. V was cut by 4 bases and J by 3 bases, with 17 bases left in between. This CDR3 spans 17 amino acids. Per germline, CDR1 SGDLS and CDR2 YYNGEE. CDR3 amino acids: CASSPEPGLGYNSPLHF. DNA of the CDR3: TGTGCCAGCAGCCCCGAACCTGGCTTGGGCTATAATTCACCCCTCCACTTT.

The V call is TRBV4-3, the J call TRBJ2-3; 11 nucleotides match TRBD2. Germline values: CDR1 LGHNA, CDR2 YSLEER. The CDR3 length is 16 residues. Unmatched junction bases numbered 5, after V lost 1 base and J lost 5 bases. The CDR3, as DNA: TGCGCCAGCAGCCAAGCGTTAGCGGGGGGGAAAGATACGCAGTATTTT. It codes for CASSQALAGGKDTQYF.

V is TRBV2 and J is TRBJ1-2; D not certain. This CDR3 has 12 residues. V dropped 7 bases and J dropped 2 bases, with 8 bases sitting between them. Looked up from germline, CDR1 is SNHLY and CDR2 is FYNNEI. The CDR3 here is CASKEQNYGYTF. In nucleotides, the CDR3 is TGTGCCAGCAAAGAACAGAACTATGGCTACACCTTC.

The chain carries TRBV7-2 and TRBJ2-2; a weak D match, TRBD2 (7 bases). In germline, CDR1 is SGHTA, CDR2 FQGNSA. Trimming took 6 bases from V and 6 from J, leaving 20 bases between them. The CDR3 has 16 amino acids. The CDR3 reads CASSWGGLRSSGELFF. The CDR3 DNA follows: TGTGCCAGCAGTTGGGGGGGCTTGAGGTCTTCCGGGGAGCTGTTTTTT. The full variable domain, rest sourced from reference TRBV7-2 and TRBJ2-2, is GAGVSQSPSNKVTEKGKDVELRCDPISGHTALYWYRQSLGQGLEFLIYFQGNSAPDKSGLPSDRFSAERTGGSVSTLTIQRTQQEDSAVYLCASSWGGLRSSGELFFGEGSRLTVL.

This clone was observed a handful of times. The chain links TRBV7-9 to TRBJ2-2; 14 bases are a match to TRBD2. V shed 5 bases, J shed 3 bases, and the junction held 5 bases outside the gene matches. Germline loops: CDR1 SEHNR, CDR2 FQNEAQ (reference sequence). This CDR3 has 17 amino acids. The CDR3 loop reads CASSARLAGGYTGELFF. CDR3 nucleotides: TGTGCCAGCAGCGCTAGACTAGCGGGAGGGTACACCGGGGAGCTGTTTTTT.

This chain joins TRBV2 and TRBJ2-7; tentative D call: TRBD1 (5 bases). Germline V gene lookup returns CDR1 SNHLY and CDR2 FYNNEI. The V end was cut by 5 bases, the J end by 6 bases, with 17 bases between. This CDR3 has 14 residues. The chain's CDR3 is CASSPDWAQVEQYF. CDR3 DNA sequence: TGTGCCAGCAGTCCCGATTGGGCACAGGTCGAGCAGTACTTC.

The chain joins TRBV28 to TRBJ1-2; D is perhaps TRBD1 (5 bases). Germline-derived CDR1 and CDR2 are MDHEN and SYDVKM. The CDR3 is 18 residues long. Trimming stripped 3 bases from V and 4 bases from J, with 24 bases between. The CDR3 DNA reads TGTGCCAGCAGTTTGACCCTCCAGGCAGGCCCTGGGGGCTATGGCTACACCTTC. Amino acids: CASSLTLQAGPGGYGYTF.

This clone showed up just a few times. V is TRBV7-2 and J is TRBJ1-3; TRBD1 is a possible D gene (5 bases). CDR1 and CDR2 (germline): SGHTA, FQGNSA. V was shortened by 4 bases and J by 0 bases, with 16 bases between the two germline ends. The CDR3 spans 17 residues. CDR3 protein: CASSSPQDLSSGNTIYF. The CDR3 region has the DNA TGTGCCAGCAGCTCCCCACAGGACCTCTCCTCTGGAAACACCATATATTTT.

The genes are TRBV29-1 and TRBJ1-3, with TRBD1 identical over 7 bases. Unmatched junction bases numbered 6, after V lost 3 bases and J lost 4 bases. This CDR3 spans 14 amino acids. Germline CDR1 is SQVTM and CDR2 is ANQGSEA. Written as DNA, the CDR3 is TGCAGCGTTGACGTAGGGGGCGAGGGAAACACCATATATTTT. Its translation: CSVDVGGEGNTIYF.

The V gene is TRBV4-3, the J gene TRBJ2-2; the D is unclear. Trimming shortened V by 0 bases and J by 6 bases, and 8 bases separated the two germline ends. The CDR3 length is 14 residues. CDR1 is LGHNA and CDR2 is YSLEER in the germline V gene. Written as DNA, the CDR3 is TGCGCCAGCAGCCAAGATCGTTGGTCCGGGGAGCTGTTTTTT. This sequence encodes CASSQDRWSGELFF.